Listed below are T cell receptor beta chains from one sample, sequenced in a study of T cell responses to AZD1222 COVID-19 vaccine. Assay used: immunoSEQ multiplex PCR; TCRdb lists only in-frame clones, some missing. The profile shows over 110,000 clones, around 93% of them singletons. Here the sequenced sample was peripheral blood, taken on day 0 of AZD1222 vaccination. Source of these receptors: an adult in good health. Both conserved end residues are part of each CDR3.

V: TRBV28
CDR3: CASRADPGQGHGNQPQHF

V: TRBV28
CDR3: CASFTRDRAYEQYF

V: TRBV7-3
CDR3: CASSAGGGRAPLHF

V: TRBV4-1
CDR3: CASSHPQGTGNQPQHF

V: TRBV5-8
CDR3: CASSLDQLDQPQHF

V: TRBV5-1
CDR3: CAIDRDRKNIQYF

V: TRBV12-3/TRBV12-4
CDR3: CASTTSMDTQYF

V: TRBV28
CDR3: CATRAQNTEAFF

V: TRBV7-9
CDR3: CASSLANRGFSGANVLTF

V: TRBV4-1
CDR3: CASSQDRWRNEKLFF

V: TRBV5-5
CDR3: CASSLAGLADGDTQYF

V: TRBV5-5
CDR3: CASSLGGRERYGYTF

V: TRBV6-1
CDR3: CASSERGGATKLFF

V: TRBV30
CDR3: CAWSVPRGVKNIQYF

V: TRBV4-3
CDR3: CASSQVVAPGNTIYF

V: TRBV19
CDR3: CASSTIDRVNTEAFF

V: TRBV5-1
CDR3: CASNTGTSGNNEQFF

V: TRBV11-2
CDR3: CASSLGQPNQPQHF

V: TRBV5-1
CDR3: CASRDREGLNSPLHF

V: TRBV6-5
CDR3: CASSYSAGPRDSPLHF

V: TRBV28
CDR3: CASSIGTGGYEQYF

V: TRBV11-3
CDR3: CASKAGNQNIQYF

V: TRBV25-1
CDR3: CASSQTGTGNQPQHF

V: TRBV19
CDR3: CASSLGRSYEQYF

V: TRBV28
CDR3: CASSYPGQGSETQYF

V: TRBV5-5
CDR3: CASLGGNEKLFF

V: TRBV15
CDR3: CATGENSGANVLTF

V: TRBV18
CDR3: CASSPLIRQGLSTDTQYF

V: TRBV6-1
CDR3: CASSESRGRETQYF

V: TRBV7-2
CDR3: CASSQASSLNQPQHF

V: TRBV5-6
CDR3: CASSRGSRELFF

V: TRBV7-9
CDR3: CASSLGGGGNQPQHF

V: TRBV2
CDR3: CASSEAVARVNTEAFF

V: TRBV6-2/TRBV6-3
CDR3: CASSYYVGNTIYF

V: TRBV30
CDR3: CAWSVQRGNNQPQHF

V: TRBV10-1
CDR3: CASTPDWAAYNEQFF

V: TRBV18
CDR3: CASSFDRVPGYTF

V: TRBV21-1
CDR3: CASNQVVTEAFF

V: TRBV9
CDR3: CASSIHRGRHTEAFF

V: TRBV28
CDR3: CASTSGTLVTGELFF

V: TRBV13
CDR3: CASSLGTGSPEAFF